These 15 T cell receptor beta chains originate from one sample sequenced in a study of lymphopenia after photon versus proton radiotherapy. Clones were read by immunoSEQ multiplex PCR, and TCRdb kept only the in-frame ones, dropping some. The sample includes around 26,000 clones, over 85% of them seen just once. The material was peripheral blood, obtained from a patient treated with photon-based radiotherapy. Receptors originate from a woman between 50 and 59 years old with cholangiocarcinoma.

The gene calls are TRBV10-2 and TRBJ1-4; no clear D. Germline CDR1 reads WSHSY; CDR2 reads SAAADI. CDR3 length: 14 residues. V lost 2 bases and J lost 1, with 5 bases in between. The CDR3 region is CASSEAGTNEKLFF. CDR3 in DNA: TGCGCCAGCAGTGAGGCTGGAACTAATGAAAAACTGTTTTTT.

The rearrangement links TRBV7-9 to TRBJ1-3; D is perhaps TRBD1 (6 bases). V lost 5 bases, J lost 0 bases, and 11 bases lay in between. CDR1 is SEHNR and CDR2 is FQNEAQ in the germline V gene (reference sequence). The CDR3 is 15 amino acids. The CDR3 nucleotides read TGTGCCAGCAGCCAGAACAGGGTCTCTGGAAACACCATATATTTT. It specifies CASSQNRVSGNTIYF.

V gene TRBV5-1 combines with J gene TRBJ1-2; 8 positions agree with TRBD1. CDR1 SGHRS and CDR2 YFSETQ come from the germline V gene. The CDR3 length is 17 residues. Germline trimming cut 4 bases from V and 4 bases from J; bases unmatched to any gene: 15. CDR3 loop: CASSPGQGSVRSYGYTF. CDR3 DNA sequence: TGCGCCAGCAGCCCCGGACAGGGCTCTGTGAGGAGCTATGGCTACACCTTC.

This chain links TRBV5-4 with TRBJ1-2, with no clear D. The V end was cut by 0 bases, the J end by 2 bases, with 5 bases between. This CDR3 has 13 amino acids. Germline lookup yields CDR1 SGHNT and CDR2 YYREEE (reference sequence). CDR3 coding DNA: TGTGCCAGCAGCTTGGACGCGAACTATGGCTACACCTTC. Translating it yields CASSLDANYGYTF.

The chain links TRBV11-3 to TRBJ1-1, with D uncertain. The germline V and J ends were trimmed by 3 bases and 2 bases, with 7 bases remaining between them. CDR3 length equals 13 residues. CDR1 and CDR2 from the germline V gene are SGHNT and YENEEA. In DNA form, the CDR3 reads TGTGCCAGCAGCTTTAATCGTAACACTGAAGCTTTCTTT. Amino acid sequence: CASSFNRNTEAFF.

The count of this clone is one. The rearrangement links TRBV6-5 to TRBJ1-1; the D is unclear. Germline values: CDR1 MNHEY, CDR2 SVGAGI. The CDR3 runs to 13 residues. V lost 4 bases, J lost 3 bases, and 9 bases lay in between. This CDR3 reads CASSSPIHTEAFF. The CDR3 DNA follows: TGTGCCAGCAGTTCCCCGATTCACACTGAAGCTTTCTTT.

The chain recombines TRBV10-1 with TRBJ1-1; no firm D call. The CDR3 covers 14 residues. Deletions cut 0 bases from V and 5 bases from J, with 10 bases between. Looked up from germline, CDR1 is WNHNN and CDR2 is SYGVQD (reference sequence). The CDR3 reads CASSESVSGTEAFF. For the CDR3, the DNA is TGCGCCAGCAGTGAGTCGGTTTCAGGTACTGAAGCTTTCTTT.

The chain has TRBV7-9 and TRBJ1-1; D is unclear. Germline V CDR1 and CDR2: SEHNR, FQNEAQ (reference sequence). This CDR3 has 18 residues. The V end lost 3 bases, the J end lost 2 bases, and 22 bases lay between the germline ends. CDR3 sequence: CASSLYSVGKKENTEAFF. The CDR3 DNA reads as TGTGCCAGCAGCTTGTACTCTGTAGGGAAGAAAGAAAACACTGAAGCTTTCTTT.

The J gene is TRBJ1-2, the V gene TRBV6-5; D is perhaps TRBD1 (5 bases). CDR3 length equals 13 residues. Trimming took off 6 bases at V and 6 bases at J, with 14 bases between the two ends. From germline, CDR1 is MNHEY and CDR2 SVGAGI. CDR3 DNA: TGTGCCAGCAGCCCGGCAGGGTACCATGGCTACACCTTC. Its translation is CASSPAGYHGYTF.

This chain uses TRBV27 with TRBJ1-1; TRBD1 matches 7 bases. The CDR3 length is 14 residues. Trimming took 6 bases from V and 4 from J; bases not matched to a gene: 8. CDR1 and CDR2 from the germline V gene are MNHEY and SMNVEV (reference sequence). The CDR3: CASSPRQGLTEAFF. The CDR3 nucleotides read TGTGCCAGCAGCCCGAGACAGGGTCTCACTGAAGCTTTCTTT.

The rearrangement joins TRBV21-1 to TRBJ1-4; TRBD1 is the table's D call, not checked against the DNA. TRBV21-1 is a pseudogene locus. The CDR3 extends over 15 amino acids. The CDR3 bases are TGTGCCAGCAGCAAAGTAACAGGTTCGGATGAAAAACTGTTTTTT. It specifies CASSKVTGSDEKLFF.

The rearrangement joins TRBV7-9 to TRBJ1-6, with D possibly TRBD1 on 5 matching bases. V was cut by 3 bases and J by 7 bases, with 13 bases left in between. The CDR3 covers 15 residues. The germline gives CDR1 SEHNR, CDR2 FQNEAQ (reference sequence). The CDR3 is CASSLEGPSNSPLHF. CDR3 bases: TGTGCCAGCAGCTTGGAGGGGCCTTCAAATTCACCCCTCCACTTT.

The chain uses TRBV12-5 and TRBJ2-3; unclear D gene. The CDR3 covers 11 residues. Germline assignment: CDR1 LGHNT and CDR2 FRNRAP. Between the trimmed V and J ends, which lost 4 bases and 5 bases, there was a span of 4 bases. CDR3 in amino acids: CASGSLDTQYF. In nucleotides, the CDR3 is TGTGCTAGTGGTTCTTTAGATACGCAGTATTTT.

The CDR3 is CAWYPGGQWWTTEAFF. In nucleotides, the CDR3 is TGTGCCTGGTATCCAGGGGGCCAGTGGTGGACCACTGAAGCTTTCTTT. This chain links TRBV30 with TRBJ1-1; 8 bases fit TRBD1. CDR3 length: 16 amino acids. V gave up 5 bases and J gave up 4 bases; unmatched junction bases: 15. Germline V CDR1 and CDR2: GTSNPN, SVGIG (reference sequence).

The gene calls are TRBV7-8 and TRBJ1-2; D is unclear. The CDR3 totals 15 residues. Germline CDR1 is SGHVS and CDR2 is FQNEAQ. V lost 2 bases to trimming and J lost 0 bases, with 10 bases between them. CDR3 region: CASSLNDKANYGYTF. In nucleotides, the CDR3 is TGTGCCAGCAGCTTAAACGACAAAGCTAACTATGGCTACACCTTC.